This T cell receptor (beta chain) originates from a study of blood T cell repertoires in COVID-19. In the study overall: COVID-19 samples from acute and convalescent phases originated in the United States, Italy and Spain. T cells, B-cell-depleted T cells, or PBMCs supplied cDNA or gDNA.

Enrolled during active infection, Seattle patients were then followed longitudinally. The germline gives CDR1 SGHRS, CDR2 YFSETQ. Deletions cut 2 bases from V and 2 bases from J, with 16 bases between. The CDR3 consists of 16 residues. Original data processing: For nucleated cells, counts were estimated from reference gene primer amplification. Data came from immunoSEQ multiplex PCR; TCRdb stores just in-frame clones and leaves some out. V, J and clone size were drawn from that table, and D and trimming were deduced from the DNA. The table lists about 410,000 clones, approximately 90% of them singletons.

The clonotype was recovered from a woman in her forties with COVID-19, enrolled during active disease. The specimen sequenced was peripheral blood. The chain carries TRBV5-1 and TRBJ1-1; D possibly corresponds to TRBD1 (5 bases). The CDR3 sequence: CASSFPQGGPNTEAFF. CDR3 DNA: TGCGCCAGCAGCTTCCCCCAGGGTGGGCCAAACACTGAAGCTTTCTTT.